One and the same sample provided the 5 T cell receptor beta chains below, sequenced in a study of response to subunit inactivated influenza vaccine (dated by TCRdb to the late 2010s). The library was obtained by RT-PCR. Sequencing took place on an Illumina HiSeq 2500. In TCRdb, the public reads were trimmed at Q25 with fastp and aligned with MiXCR, with productive beta chains retained. Rows with one shared CDR3 protein collapse into an entry with the most common genes and DNA. The sample data list 290,000 or so distinct CDR3 sequences, and roughly 20% of these were observed just once. The ten largest clones represent around a tenth of the sample. The sequencing used PBMCs from blood, collected less than 22 months after vaccination. The receptors were gathered from a man aged 50-75 years who received an inactivated influenza vaccine. Donor details come from another sample of the same person, matched by shared clones.

This clonotype was detected ten times or more. V gene TRBV24-1 combines with J gene TRBJ1-4, with D maybe TRBD1 (5 bases). V was shortened by 2 bases and J by 10 bases, with 22 bases between the two germline ends. The CDR3 has 17 residues. Looked up from germline, CDR1 is KGHDR and CDR2 is SFDVKD. The CDR3 spells CATSDSRRTSGSGKLFF. In DNA, the CDR3 is TGTGCCACCAGTGATTCAAGACGGACAAGCGGTTCCGGAAAACTGTTTTTT.

This clonotype was recorded at least ten times. The genes are TRBV20-1 and TRBJ1-5, with D hard to call. CDR1 is DFQATT, CDR2 SNEGSKA, per germline (reference sequence). V lost 3 bases, J lost 5 bases, and 8 bases lay in between. This CDR3 is built from 12 residues. The chain's CDR3 is CSARSGYQPQHF. CDR3 coding DNA: TGCAGTGCTAGGTCAGGTTATCAGCCCCAGCATTTT.

In its sample, this clonotype was seen many times. The rearrangement links TRBV6-1 to TRBJ1-6; D unclear. This CDR3 has 15 residues. V dropped 6 bases and J dropped 2 bases, with 11 bases sitting between them. Germline V lookup: CDR1 MNHNS, CDR2 SASEGT. CDR3 residues: CASSPLDTYNSPLHF. CDR3 sequence (DNA): TGTGCCAGCAGCCCCCTTGACACCTATAATTCACCCCTCCACTTT.

CDR3 sequence (DNA): TGTGCCAGCAGACCCGGACGGTTCAATGAGCAGTTCTTC. Translation: CASRPGRFNEQFF. This chain connects TRBV27 to TRBJ2-1; D is ambiguous. CDR3 length: 13 residues. The germline V gene has CDR1 MNHEY and CDR2 SMNVEV (reference sequence). V was pared by 6 bases and J by 6 bases, with 12 bases between.

This clonotype was counted between two and nine times. The chain carries TRBV7-6 and TRBJ2-1; D not certain. V lost 1 base, J lost 0 bases, and 16 bases lay in between. The CDR3 spans 18 residues. Germline CDR1 reads SGHVS; CDR2 reads FNYEAQ. This CDR3 is CASSLGSAPWGSYNEQFF. CDR3 nucleotide sequence: TGTGCCAGCAGCTTAGGATCAGCCCCATGGGGCTCCTACAATGAGCAGTTCTTC. The whole variable domain, remainder taken from reference TRBV7-6 and TRBJ2-1, is GAGVSQSPRYKVTKRGQDVALRCDPISGHVSLYWYRQALGQGPEFLTYFNYEAQQDKSGLPNDRFSAERPEGSISTLTIQRTEQRDSAMYRCASSLGSAPWGSYNEQFFGPGTRLTVL.